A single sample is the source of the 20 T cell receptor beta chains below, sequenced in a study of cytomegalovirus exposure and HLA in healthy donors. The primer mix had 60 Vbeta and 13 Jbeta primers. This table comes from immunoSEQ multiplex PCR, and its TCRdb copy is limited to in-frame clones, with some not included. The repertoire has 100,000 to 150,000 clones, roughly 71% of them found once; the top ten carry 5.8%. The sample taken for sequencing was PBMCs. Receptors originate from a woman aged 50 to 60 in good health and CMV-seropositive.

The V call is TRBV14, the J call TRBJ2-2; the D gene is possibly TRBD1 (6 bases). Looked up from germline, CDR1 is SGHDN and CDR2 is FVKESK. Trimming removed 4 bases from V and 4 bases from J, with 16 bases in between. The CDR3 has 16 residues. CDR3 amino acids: CASSLDSGQRTGELFF. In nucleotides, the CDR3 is TGTGCCAGCAGCCTAGACTCCGGACAGCGCACCGGGGAGCTGTTTTTT.

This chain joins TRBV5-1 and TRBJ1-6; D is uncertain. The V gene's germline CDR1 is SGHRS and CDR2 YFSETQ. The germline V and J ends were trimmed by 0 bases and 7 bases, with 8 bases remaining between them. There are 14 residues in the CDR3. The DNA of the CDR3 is TGCGCCAGCAGCTTGGGGGCGGGGAATTCACCCCTCCACTTT. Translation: CASSLGAGNSPLHF. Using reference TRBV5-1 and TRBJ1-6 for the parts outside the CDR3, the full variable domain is KAGVTQTPRYLIKTRGQQVTLSCSPISGHRSVSWYQQTPGQGLQFLFEYFSETQRNKGNFPGRFSGRQFSNSRSEMNVSTLELGDSALYLCASSLGAGNSPLHFGNGTRLTVT.

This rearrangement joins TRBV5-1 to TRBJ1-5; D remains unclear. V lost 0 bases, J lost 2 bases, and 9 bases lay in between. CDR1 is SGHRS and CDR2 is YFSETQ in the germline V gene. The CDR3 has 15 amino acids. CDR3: CASSLAGSGNQPQHF. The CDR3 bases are TGCGCCAGCAGCTTGGCGGGGTCAGGCAATCAGCCCCAGCATTTT.

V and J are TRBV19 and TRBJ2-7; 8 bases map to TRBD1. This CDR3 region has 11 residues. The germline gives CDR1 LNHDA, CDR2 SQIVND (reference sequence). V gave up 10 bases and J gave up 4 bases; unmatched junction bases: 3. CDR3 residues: CATRTGYEQYF. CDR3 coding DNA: TGTGCCACTCGGACAGGGTACGAGCAGTACTTC.

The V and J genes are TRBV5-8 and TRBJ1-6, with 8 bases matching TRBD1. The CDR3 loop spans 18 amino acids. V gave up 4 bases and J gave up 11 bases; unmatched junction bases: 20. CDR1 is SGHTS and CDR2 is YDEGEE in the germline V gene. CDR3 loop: CASSKLRDRWLSKPPLHF. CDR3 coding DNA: TGTGCCAGCAGCAAACTCCGGGACAGGTGGTTGTCTAAACCACCCCTCCACTTT.

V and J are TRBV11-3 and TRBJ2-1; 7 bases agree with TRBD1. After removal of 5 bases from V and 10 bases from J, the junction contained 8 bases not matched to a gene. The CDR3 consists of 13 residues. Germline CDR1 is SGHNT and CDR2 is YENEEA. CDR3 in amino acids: CASSIDRVREQFF. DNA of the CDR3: TGTGCCAGCAGCATTGACAGGGTACGGGAGCAGTTCTTC.

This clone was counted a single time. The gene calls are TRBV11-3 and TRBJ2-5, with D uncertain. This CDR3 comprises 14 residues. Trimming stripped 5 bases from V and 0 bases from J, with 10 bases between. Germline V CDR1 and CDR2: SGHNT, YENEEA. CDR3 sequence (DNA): TGTGCCAGCAGCATAAGCTCTTACCAAGAGACCCAGTACTTC. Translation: CASSISSYQETQYF.

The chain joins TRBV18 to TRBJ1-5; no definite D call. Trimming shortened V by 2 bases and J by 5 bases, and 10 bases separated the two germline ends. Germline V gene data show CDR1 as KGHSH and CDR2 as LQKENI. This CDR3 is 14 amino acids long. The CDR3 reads CASSPATIDQPQHF. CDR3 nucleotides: TGTGCCAGCTCACCAGCAACTATCGATCAGCCCCAGCATTTT.

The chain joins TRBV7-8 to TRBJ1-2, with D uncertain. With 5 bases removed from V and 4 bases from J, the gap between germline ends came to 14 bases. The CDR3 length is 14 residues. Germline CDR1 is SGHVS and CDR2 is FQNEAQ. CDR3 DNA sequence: TGTGCCAGCAGCGAGGCCGGATCATCCTATGGCTACACCTTC. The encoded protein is CASSEAGSSYGYTF.

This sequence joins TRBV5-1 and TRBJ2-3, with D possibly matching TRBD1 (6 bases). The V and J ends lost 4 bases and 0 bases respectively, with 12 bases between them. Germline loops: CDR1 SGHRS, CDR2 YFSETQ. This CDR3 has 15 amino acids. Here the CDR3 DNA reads TGCGCCAGCAGCGGCGGACAGACCAGCACAGATACGCAGTATTTT. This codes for CASSGGQTSTDTQYF.

CDR3 amino acids: CASSVTQGADTQYF. The DNA of the CDR3 is TGTGCCAGCAGTGTAACCCAGGGGGCAGATACGCAGTATTTT. The chain recombines TRBV2 with TRBJ2-3, with 7 bases lining up with TRBD1. The CDR3 totals 14 residues. J was trimmed by 4 bases and V by 4 bases; bases with no gene match: 5. Germline values: CDR1 SNHLY, CDR2 FYNNEI.

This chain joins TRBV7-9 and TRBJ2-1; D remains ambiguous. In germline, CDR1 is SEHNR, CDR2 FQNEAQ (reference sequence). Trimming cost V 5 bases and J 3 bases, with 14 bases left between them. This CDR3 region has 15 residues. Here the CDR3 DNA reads TGTGCCAGCAGCGCCCCCGAGAGTGTCTACAATGAGCAGTTCTTC. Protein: CASSAPESVYNEQFF. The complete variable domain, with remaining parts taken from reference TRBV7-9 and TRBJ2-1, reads DTGVSQNPRHKITKRGQNVTFRCDPISEHNRLYWYRQTLGQGPEFLTYFQNEAQLEKSRLLSDRFSAERPKGSFSTLEIQRTEQGDSAMYLCASSAPESVYNEQFFGPGTRLTVL.

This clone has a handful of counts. CDR3 DNA sequence: TGCAGCGTTAGGGGCGGTGGCAGGGGTAATGAAAAACTGTTTTTT. Encoded protein: CSVRGGGRGNEKLFF. The chain carries TRBV29-1 and TRBJ1-4, with D perhaps TRBD1 (6 bases). The CDR3 consists of 15 residues. Germline assignment: CDR1 SQVTM and CDR2 ANQGSEA. V was cut by 5 bases and J by 4 bases, with 17 bases left in between.

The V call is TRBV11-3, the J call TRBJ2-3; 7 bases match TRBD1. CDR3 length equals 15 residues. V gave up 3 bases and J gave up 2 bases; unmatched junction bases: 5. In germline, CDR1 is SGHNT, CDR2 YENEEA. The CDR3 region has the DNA TGTGCCAGCAGCTTTAACAGGGGAAACACAGATACGCAGTATTTT. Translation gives CASSFNRGNTDTQYF.

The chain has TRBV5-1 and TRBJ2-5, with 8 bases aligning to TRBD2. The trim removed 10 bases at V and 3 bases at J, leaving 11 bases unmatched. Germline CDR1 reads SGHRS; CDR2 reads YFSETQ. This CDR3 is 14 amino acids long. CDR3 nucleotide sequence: TGCGCCCCCAGGTCGGCGGGGGGCGAAGAGACCCAGTACTTC. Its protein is CAPRSAGGEETQYF.

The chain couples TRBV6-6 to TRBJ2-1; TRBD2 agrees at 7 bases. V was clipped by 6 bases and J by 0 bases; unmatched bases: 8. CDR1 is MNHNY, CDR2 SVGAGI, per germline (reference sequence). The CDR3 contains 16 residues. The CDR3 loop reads CASRDRGGSSYNEQFF. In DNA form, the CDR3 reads TGTGCCAGCAGAGACCGCGGGGGTAGCTCCTACAATGAGCAGTTCTTC.

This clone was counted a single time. As DNA, the CDR3 is TGTGCCAGCAGTTACTCGACGCAGGGGAAGGCTTTCTTT. Translation gives CASSYSTQGKAFF. The chain links TRBV6-5 to TRBJ1-1, with a weak D call TRBD1 (6 bases). The CDR3 covers 13 residues. CDR1 and CDR2 (germline): MNHEY, SVGAGI. V lost 0 bases and J 11 bases, leaving 13 bases between the germline ends.

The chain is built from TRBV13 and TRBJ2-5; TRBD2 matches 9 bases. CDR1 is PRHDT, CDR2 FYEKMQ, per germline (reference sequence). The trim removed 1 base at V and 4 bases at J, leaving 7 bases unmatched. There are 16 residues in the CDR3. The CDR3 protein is CASSLESRGGPETQYF. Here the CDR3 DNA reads TGTGCCAGCAGCTTAGAGTCGCGGGGGGGCCCAGAGACCCAGTACTTC.

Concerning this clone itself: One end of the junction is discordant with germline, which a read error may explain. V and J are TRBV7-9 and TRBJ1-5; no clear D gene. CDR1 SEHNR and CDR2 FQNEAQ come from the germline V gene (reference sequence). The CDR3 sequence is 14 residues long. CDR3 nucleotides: TGTGCCAGCAGCTTAGGAAACAGCCCTCAGGCCCAGCATTTT. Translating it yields CASSLGNSPQAQHF.

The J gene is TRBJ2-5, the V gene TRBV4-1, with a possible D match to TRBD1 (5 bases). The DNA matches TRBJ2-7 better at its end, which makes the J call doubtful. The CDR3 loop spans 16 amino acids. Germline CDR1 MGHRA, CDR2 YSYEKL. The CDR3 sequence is CASSQDRGPLQNEQYF. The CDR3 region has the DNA TGCGCCAGCAGCCAAGATAGGGGCCCCCTACAGAACGAGCAGTACTTC.